These 9 T cell receptor beta chains share one sample of origin, sequenced in a study of CD4+ T cells in melanoma. Only in-frame clones appear in the TCRdb table, and some are missing; sequencing was by immunoSEQ multiplex PCR. Among around 130,000 clones listed, about 93% were seen once. These receptors were obtained from a human donor with melanoma.

V gene TRBV6-1 combines with J gene TRBJ2-3; TRBD2 aligns across 9 bases. This CDR3 spans 15 amino acids. V gave up 8 bases and J gave up 2 bases; unmatched junction bases: 8. Germline V gene data show CDR1 as MNHNS and CDR2 as SASEGT. The CDR3 bases are TGTGCCAGCGGAGCGGGGGGAAAGTTCACAGATACGCAGTATTTT. The encoded protein is CASGAGGKFTDTQYF.

The chain employs TRBV11-3 and TRBJ2-7; 7 bases fit TRBD1. Trimming cost V 5 bases and J 1 base; bases outside gene matches: 5. Germline V gives CDR1 SGHNT, CDR2 YENEEA. CDR3 length equals 14 residues. CDR3 region: CASSERQGSYEQYF. The DNA of the CDR3 is TGTGCCAGCAGCGAAAGACAGGGTTCCTACGAGCAGTACTTC.

This clone was seen a handful of times. The V gene is TRBV18, the J gene TRBJ1-2; D gene uncertain. CDR3 length equals 13 residues. V lost 3 bases to trimming and J lost 3 bases, with 8 bases between them. Germline CDR1 is KGHSH and CDR2 is LQKENI. CDR3 region: CASSPVSDYGYTF. The CDR3 bases are TGTGCCAGCTCACCGGTATCTGACTATGGCTACACCTTC. Full variable domain (outside the CDR3, taken from reference TRBV18 and TRBJ1-2): NAGVMQNPRHLVRRRGQEARLRCSPMKGHSHVYWYRQLPEEGLKFMVYLQKENIIDESGMPKERFSAEFPKEGPSILRIQQVVRGDSAAYFCASSPVSDYGYTFGSGTRLTVV.

V and J are TRBV4-1 and TRBJ2-6; a weak D match, TRBD1 (6 bases). Trimming cost V 0 bases and J 1 base, with 7 bases left between them. The CDR3 loop spans 16 amino acids. Germline V gives CDR1 MGHRA, CDR2 YSYEKL. The chain's CDR3 is CASSQDRGSGANVLTF. The CDR3 DNA reads TGCGCCAGCAGCCAAGACAGGGGTTCTGGGGCCAACGTCCTGACTTTC.

The gene calls are TRBV6-6 and TRBJ1-1; D perhaps matches TRBD1 (5 bases). Trimming took off 5 bases at V and 8 bases at J, with 15 bases between the two ends. The CDR3 totals 13 residues. The V gene's germline CDR1 is MNHNY and CDR2 SVGAGI (reference sequence). CDR3 sequence reads: CASSPRGASEAFF. The CDR3 region has the DNA TGTGCCAGCAGTCCCCGGGGCGCCAGCGAAGCTTTCTTT.

The DNA of the CDR3 is TGCGCCAGCAGGGCAAGTGGGTATGGCACAGATACGCAGTATTTT. It translates to CASRASGYGTDTQYF. The chain links TRBV5-1 to TRBJ2-3; D not certain. The CDR3 is 15 amino acids. The germline V and J ends were trimmed by 5 bases and 1 base, with 14 bases remaining between them. CDR1 is SGHRS and CDR2 is YFSETQ in the germline V gene.

V usage is TRBV7-8 and J usage is TRBJ2-2, with 8 bases fitting TRBD2. CDR1 SGHVS and CDR2 FQNEAQ come from the germline V gene. J was trimmed by 2 bases and V by 7 bases; bases with no gene match: 3. CDR3 length: 14 amino acids. In DNA, the CDR3 is TGTGCCAGCACTCGGACTAGCAACACCGGGGAGCTGTTTTTT. It translates to CASTRTSNTGELFF.

In the case of this clone: In the same sample, other DNA sequences code for this CDR3. The V call is TRBV6-1, the J call TRBJ2-3; TRBD1 matches at 7 bases. The V segment lost 6 bases and the J segment 4 bases; nucleotides outside the gene matches: 7. Germline CDR1 reads MNHNS; CDR2 reads SASEGT. This CDR3 has 14 residues. The DNA for the CDR3 is TGTGCCAGCAGCCCTGACAGGGTATCAGATACGCAGTATTTT. Translation gives CASSPDRVSDTQYF.

The chain combines TRBV4-1 with TRBJ2-1; D not certain. V shed 0 bases and J shed 15 bases, with 18 bases lying between them. This CDR3 contains 14 residues. Germline V gene lookup returns CDR1 MGHRA and CDR2 YSYEKL. For the CDR3, the DNA is TGCGCCAGCAGCCAAGAAGCCGCGCCCCCAAAATGGTTCTTC. Translating it yields CASSQEAAPPKWFF.